This TCR beta chain was profiled in a study of blood T cell repertoires in COVID-19. The data were produced by immunoSEQ multiplex PCR, yet TCRdb's version contains in-frame clones alone and is incomplete. This table holds some 270,000 clones, roughly nine tenths found once. In terms of age and location, participants ranged from roughly 18 to 90 years and lived in under 30 US areas. Trimming pared 2 bases from V and 2 bases from J, leaving 6 bases between. The CDR3 runs to 12 residues. Germline V lookup: CDR1 GTSNPN, CDR2 SVGIG (reference sequence). V gene TRBV30 combines with J gene TRBJ1-2; unclear D gene. Source material: PBMCs or T cells enriched from blood (not recorded which). The receptor was isolated from a woman in her 40s who had recovered from COVID-19. The CDR3 region has the DNA TGTGCCTGGAGTAGGCGGAACTATGGCTACACCTTC. This translates into CAWSRRNYGYTF.